Sequencing of this T cell receptor (beta chain) was carried out in a study of blood T cell repertoires in COVID-19. The table lists this clone with a count of one. The CDR3 spans 14 residues. Between the trimmed V and J ends, which lost 5 bases and 0 bases, there was a span of 5 bases. Germline loops: CDR1 SGHAT, CDR2 FQDESV (reference sequence). TCRdb's copy holds only in-frame clones and misses some; the assay was immunoSEQ multiplex PCR. This table holds tens of thousands of clones, just over 90% found once. The chain uses TRBV11-1 and TRBJ2-6; D unresolved. The sequence came from a man in his fifties or sixties with acute or convalescent COVID-19. The sample comprised peripheral blood. CDR3 bases: TGTGCCAGCAGCCGTATCTCTGGGGCCAACGTCCTGACTTTC. Translating it yields CASSRISGANVLTF. Together with reference TRBV11-1 and TRBJ2-6, the CDR3 gives the full variable domain: EAEVAQSPRYKITEKSQAVAFWCDPISGHATLYWYRQILGQGPELLVQFQDESVVDDSQLPKDRFSAERLKGVDSTLKIQPAELGDSAMYLCASSRISGANVLTFGAGSRLTVL.